The sequence of this T cell receptor (beta chain) was determined in a study of monozygotic twins with inflammatory bowel disease. The V gene's germline CDR1 is LNHDA and CDR2 SQIVND (reference sequence). The CDR3 contains 15 residues. In eight separate reactions per sample, cDNA was generated. TCRdb re-called the 5' RACE reads; every CDR3 protein appears as one record, without DNA. Its clone listing holds 300,000 to 400,000 distinct CDR3 sequences. The sample comprised blood. The TCR was taken from a human donor with ulcerative colitis or Crohn's disease, or a healthy co-twin of an affected twin (not recorded which). The chain joins TRBV19 to TRBJ2-1; the D gene TCRdb calls, TRBD1, cannot be checked with no DNA. The CDR3 here is CASTPVDGRGNEQFF.